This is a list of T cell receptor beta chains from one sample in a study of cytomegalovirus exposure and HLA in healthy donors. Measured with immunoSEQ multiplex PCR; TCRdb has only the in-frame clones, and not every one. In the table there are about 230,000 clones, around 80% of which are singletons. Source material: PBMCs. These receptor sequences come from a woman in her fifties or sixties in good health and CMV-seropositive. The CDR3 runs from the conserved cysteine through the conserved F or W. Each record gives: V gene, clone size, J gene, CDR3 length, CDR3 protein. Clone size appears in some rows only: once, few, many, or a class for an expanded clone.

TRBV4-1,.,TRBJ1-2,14,CASSSQYGQGASAF
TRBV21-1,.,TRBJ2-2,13,CASSKQVVGELFF
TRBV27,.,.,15,CASSPHGTSSYEQYF
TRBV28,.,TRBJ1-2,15,CASSLLQLEDYGYTF
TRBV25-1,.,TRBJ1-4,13,CASSVGGGEKLFF
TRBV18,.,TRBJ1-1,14,CASSPPKGAAEAFF
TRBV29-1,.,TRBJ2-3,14,CSVEMRDLPDTQYF
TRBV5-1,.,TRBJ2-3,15,CASSLMTGSTDTQYF
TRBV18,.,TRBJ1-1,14,CASSFGQGKTEAFF
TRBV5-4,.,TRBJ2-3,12,CASRGETGTQYF
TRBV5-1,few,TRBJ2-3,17,CASSLVGRESTTDTQYF
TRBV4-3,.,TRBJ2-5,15,CASSLEPGGRETQYF
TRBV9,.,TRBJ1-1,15,CASSVGKTGSTEAFF
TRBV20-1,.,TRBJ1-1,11,CSAYSLPRGFF